One T cell receptor (beta chain) is described in this entry. Germline CDR1 and CDR2: WNHNN and SYGVQD (reference sequence). With 2 bases clipped from V and 5 bases from J, the junction kept 8 bases outside the gene matches. The CDR3 length is 15 residues. The data were taken from a study of T cell repertoires in cytomegalovirus infection. In TCRdb, the reads were re-called with MiXCR into one record per CDR3 protein. Here the sample spans more than 400,000 distinct CDR3 sequences, 26% being singletons. The sequence derives from a human donor in good health (CMV status not recorded). Some clones in this sample may be carry-over from other donors' samples. Sequencing used PBMCs. The gene calls are TRBV10-1 and TRBJ2-5; 7 bases line up with TRBD2. The DNA for the CDR3 is TGCGCCAGCAGTGAGATGGCGGGAGACGGTGAGACCCAGTACTTC. Amino acids: CASSEMAGDGETQYF.